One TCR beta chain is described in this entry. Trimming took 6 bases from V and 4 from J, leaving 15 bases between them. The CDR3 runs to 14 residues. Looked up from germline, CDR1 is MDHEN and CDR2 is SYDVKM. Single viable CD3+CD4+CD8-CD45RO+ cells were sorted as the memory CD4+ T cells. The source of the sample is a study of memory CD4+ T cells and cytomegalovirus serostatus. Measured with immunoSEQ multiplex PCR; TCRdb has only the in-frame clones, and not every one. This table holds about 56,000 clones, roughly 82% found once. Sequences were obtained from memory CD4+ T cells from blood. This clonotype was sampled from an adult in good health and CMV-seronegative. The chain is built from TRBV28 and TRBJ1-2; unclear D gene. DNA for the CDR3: TGTGCCAGCAGCCCGCCAGAGACACTCTATGGCTACACCTTC. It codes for CASSPPETLYGYTF.